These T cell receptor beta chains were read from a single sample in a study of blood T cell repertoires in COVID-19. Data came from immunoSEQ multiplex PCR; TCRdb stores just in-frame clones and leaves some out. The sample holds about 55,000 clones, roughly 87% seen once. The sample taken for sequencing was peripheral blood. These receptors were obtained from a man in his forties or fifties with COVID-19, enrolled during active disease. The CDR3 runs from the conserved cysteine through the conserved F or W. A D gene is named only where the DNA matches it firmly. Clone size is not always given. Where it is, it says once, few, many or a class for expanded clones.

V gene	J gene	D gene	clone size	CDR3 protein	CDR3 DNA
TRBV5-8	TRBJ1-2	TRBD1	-	CASSASGTGIYGYTF	TGTGCCAGCAGCGCGTCCGGGACAGGAATCTATGGCTACACCTTC
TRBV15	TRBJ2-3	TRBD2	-	CATGEGTITDTQYF	TGTGCCACCGGGGAGGGGACGATCACAGATACGCAGTATTTT
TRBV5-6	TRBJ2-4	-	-	CASSFLQGDKNIQYF	TGTGCCAGCAGCTTCCTACAGGGTGACAAAAACATTCAGTACTTC
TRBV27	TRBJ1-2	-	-	CASGFFEGVYGYTF	TGTGCCAGCGGGTTCTTCGAGGGGGTCTATGGCTACACCTTC
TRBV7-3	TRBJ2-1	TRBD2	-	CASSLEIGLDNEQFF	TGTGCCAGCAGCTTAGAGATCGGACTAGACAATGAGCAGTTCTTC
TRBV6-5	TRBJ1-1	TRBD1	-	CASSRGRGTEAFF	TGTGCCAGCAGCAGGGGGCGGGGGACTGAAGCTTTCTTT
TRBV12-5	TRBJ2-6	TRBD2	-	CASAPSGGTGANVLTF	TGTGCTAGTGCTCCCTCGGGGGGAACTGGGGCCAACGTCCTGACTTTC
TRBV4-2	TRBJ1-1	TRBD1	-	CASSQGLGGGGENTEAFF	TGTGCCAGCAGCCAAGGATTAGGGGGCGGAGGTGAGAACACTGAAGCTTTCTTT
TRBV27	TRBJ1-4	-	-	CASSRQGQGIGEKLFF	TGTGCCAGCAGTAGGCAGGGGCAAGGTATCGGGGAAAAACTGTTTTTT
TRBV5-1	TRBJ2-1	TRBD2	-	CASSLVASGSDEQFF	TGCGCCAGCAGCTTGGTGGCTAGCGGGAGCGATGAGCAGTTCTTC
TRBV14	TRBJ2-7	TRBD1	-	CASSQGRGRRTEQYF	TGTGCCAGCAGCCAAGGCAGGGGGCGGCGGACCGAGCAGTACTTC
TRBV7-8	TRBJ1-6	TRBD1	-	CASSLDGTGVSPLHF	TGTGCCAGCAGCCTAGATGGGACAGGGGTTTCACCCCTCCACTTT
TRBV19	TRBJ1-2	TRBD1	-	CASSINQGQGARGYTF	TGTGCCAGTAGTATAAACCAGGGACAGGGGGCACGTGGCTACACCTTC
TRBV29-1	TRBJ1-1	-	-	CSVEFSGGYLSAFF	TGCAGCGTTGAGTTTTCTGGGGGGTACTTATCGGCTTTCTTT
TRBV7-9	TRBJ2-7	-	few	CASSLSGDLYEQYF	TGTGCCAGCAGCTTGTCGGGGGACCTCTACGAGCAGTACTTC
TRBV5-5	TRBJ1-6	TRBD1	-	CASSLSGTGGVYSPLHF	TGTGCCAGCAGCTTGTCCGGGACAGGGGGCGTTTATTCACCCCTCCACTTT
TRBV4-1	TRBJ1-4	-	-	CASSQDRGAREKLFF	TGCGCCAGCAGCCAAGATCGGGGGGCCCGGGAAAAACTGTTTTTT
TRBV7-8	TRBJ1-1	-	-	CASSLLGHQEAFF	TGTGCCAGCAGCTTACTGGGACACCAGGAAGCTTTCTTT
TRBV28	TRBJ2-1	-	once	CASSLRPFGRWQGNNEQFF	TGTGCCAGCAGTTTGCGTCCCTTTGGAAGGTGGCAGGGAAACAATGAGCAGTTCTTC
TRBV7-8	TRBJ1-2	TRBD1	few	CASSLAPQGVGGGYTF	TGTGCCAGCAGCTTAGCGCCACAGGGGGTTGGGGGTGGCTACACCTTC
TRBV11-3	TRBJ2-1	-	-	CASSLALRGNEQFF	TGTGCCAGCAGCTTAGCCCTAAGGGGGAATGAGCAGTTCTTC
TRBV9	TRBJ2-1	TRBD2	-	CASGPTGGYNEQFF	TGTGCCAGCGGTCCCACGGGGGGTTACAATGAGCAGTTCTTC
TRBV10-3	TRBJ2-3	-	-	CAISPLADTQYF	TGTGCCATCAGTCCACTAGCAGATACGCAGTATTTT
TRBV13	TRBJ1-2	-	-	CASSLATQTDYGYTF	TGTGCCAGCAGCTTAGCAACACAGACGGACTATGGCTACACCTTC
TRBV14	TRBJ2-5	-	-	CASSQGVRGQETQYF	TGTGCCAGCAGCCAAGGGGTAAGGGGTCAAGAGACCCAGTACTTC
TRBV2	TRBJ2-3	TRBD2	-	CASKRGWAQYF	TGTGCCAGCAAGCGGGGTTGGGCGCAGTATTTT
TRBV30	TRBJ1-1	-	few	CAWSHDSLNTEAFF	TGTGCCTGGAGTCACGACAGCCTGAACACTGAAGCTTTCTTT
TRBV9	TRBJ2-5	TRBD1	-	CASSDWDSQGETQYF	TGTGCCAGCAGCGATTGGGACAGCCAAGGAGAGACCCAGTACTTC
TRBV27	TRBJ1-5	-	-	CASSWAGQPQHF	TGTGCCAGCAGCTGGGCAGGTCAGCCCCAGCATTTT
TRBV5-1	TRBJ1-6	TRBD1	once	CASSSGTADNSPLHF	TGCGCCAGCAGCTCCGGGACAGCCGATAATTCACCCCTCCACTTT
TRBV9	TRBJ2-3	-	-	CASSVQGGDTQYF	TGTGCCAGCAGCGTCCAGGGTGGAGATACGCAGTATTTT
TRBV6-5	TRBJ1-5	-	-	CASSYSGGKDQPQHF	TGTGCCAGCAGTTACTCGGGGGGGAAAGACCAGCCCCAGCATTTT
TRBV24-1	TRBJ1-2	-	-	CATSGQSHGYTF	TGTGCCACCAGTGGACAGTCTCATGGCTACACCTTC
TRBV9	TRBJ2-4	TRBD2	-	CASSAHGTSGSGPQYF	TGTGCCAGCAGCGCCCATGGGACTAGCGGGAGTGGCCCTCAGTACTTC
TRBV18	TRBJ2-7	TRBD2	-	CASSPKTGGYEQYF	TGTGCCAGCTCACCAAAGACGGGAGGGTACGAGCAGTACTTC
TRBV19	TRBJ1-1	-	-	CASSIPIRGRTEAFF	TGTGCCAGTAGTATCCCAATCAGGGGAAGAACTGAAGCTTTCTTT
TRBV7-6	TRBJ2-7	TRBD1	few	CASSVVMPGQAPYEQYF	TGTGCCAGCAGCGTAGTGATGCCGGGACAGGCGCCCTACGAGCAGTACTTC
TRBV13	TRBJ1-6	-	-	CASSLGEGMRNSPLHF	TGTGCCAGCAGCTTAGGCGAGGGTATGAGGAATTCACCCCTCCACTTT
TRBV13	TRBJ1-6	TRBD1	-	CASSPGGQDDSPLHF	TGTGCCAGCAGCCCAGGGGGACAGGACGATTCACCCCTCCACTTT
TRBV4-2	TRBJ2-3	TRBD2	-	CASSKVGLAGGTDTQYF	TGTGCCAGCAGCAAAGTCGGGCTAGCGGGGGGGACAGATACGCAGTATTTT
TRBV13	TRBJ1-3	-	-	CASSLEQGDTIYF	TGTGCCAGCAGCTTAGAACAGGGAGACACCATATATTTT
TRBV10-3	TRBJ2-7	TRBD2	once	CAISLSGGEDEQYF	TGTGCCATCAGTCTCAGCGGGGGAGAAGACGAGCAGTACTTC
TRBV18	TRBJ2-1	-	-	CASSPPGGNEQFF	TGTGCCAGCTCACCACCAGGGGGCAATGAGCAGTTCTTC
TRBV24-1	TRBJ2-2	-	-	CATSPPRTGELFF	TGTGCCACCTCACCCCCTAGAACCGGGGAGCTGTTTTTT
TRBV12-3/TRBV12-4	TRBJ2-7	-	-	CASSLSPVDEQYF	TGTGCCAGCAGTTTATCCCCCGTAGACGAGCAGTACTTC
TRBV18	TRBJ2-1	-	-	CASSPGGGTYNEQFF	TGTGCCAGCTCACCGGGGGGGGGCACCTACAATGAGCAGTTCTTC
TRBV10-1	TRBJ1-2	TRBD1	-	CASSEHGQAVPYGYTF	TGCGCCAGCAGTGAGCACGGACAGGCGGTTCCTTATGGCTACACCTTC
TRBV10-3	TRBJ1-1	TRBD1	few	CAISQRDSHTEAFF	TGTGCCATCAGTCAGAGGGACAGCCACACTGAAGCTTTCTTT
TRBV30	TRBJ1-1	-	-	CAWSVGATDTEAFF	TGTGCCTGGAGTGTAGGGGCAACGGACACTGAAGCTTTCTTT
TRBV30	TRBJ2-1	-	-	CAWSVLDVLNEQFF	TGTGCCTGGAGTGTATTAGATGTCCTTAATGAGCAGTTCTTC
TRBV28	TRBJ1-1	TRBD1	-	CASSLGQGGEAFF	TGTGCCAGCAGTCTGGGACAGGGCGGTGAAGCTTTCTTT
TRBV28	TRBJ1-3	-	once	CASRTRDAGGNTIYF	TGTGCCAGCAGAACCAGGGACGCGGGGGGAAACACCATATATTTT
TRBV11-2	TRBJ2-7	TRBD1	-	CASSLVTGTGFVNEQYF	TGTGCCAGCAGCTTAGTTACCGGGACAGGGTTTGTCAACGAGCAGTACTTC
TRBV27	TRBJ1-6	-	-	CASSSRGSYNSPLHF	TGTGCCAGCAGTTCCCGGGGCTCCTATAATTCACCCCTCCACTTT
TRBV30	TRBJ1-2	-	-	CAWRGHANYGYTF	TGTGCCTGGAGGGGACACGCTAACTATGGCTACACCTTC